Listed below are T cell receptor beta chains from one sample, sequenced in a study of T cell changes during pregnancy in multiple sclerosis. Data came from immunoSEQ multiplex PCR; TCRdb stores just in-frame clones and leaves some out. This sample carries about 71,000 clones, over 75% of them seen once, and the ten largest clones take roughly 5.7%. The starting material was CD8+ T cells from peripheral blood mononuclear cells, obtained before pregnancy. All receptors derive from a female donor with multiple sclerosis, enrolled in a pregnancy study. The CDR3 runs from the conserved cysteine through the conserved F or W. A D gene is named only where the DNA matches it firmly. Clone size appears in some rows only: once, few, many, or a class for an expanded clone.

D | J | length | size | V | CDR3 | DNA
NA | TRBJ1-5 | 13 | NA | TRBV4-1 | CASSQDALQPQHF | TGCGCCAGCAGCCAAGATGCGCTTCAGCCCCAGCATTTT
TRBD1 | TRBJ1-1 | 13 | NA | TRBV11-3 | CASSRGQGTEAFF | TGTGCCAGCAGCCGAGGACAGGGCACTGAAGCTTTCTTT
NA | TRBJ1-1 | 13 | NA | TRBV13 | CASSLGRGIEAFF | TGTGCCAGCAGCTTAGGCCGGGGGATTGAAGCTTTCTTT
TRBD1 | TRBJ1-2 | 15 | NA | TRBV6-6 | CASSYRDRDGHGYTF | TGTGCCAGCAGTTACCGGGACAGGGATGGCCATGGCTACACCTTC
NA | TRBJ2-3 | 12 | NA | TRBV27 | CASEGGDHTQYF | TGTGCCAGCGAGGGCGGGGACCATACGCAGTATTTT
TRBD1 | TRBJ1-2 | 17 | NA | TRBV9 | CASSRGGTGGRGRGYTF | TGTGCCAGCAGCCGAGGGGGGACAGGGGGCCGGGGGAGAGGCTACACCTTC
TRBD1 | TRBJ2-7 | 14 | NA | TRBV27 | CASSWTGGLDEQYF | TGTGCCAGCAGTTGGACAGGGGGCCTGGACGAGCAGTACTTC
TRBD2 | TRBJ2-3 | 14 | NA | TRBV7-9 | CASSGGTSWDTQYF | TGTGCCAGCAGCGGAGGGACTAGTTGGGATACGCAGTATTTT
TRBD2 | TRBJ2-7 | 15 | NA | TRBV30 | CAWRGLAGTSYEQYF | TGTGCCTGGAGGGGACTAGCGGGGACCTCCTACGAGCAGTACTTC
NA | TRBJ1-1 | 13 | once | TRBV29-1 | CSGGGLGGTEAFF | TGCAGCGGCGGAGGACTCGGGGGGACTGAAGCTTTCTTT
NA | TRBJ2-5 | 16 | NA | TRBV7-2 | CASSTTVSVFKETQYF | TGTGCCAGCAGCACTACGGTTTCGGTTTTCAAAGAGACCCAGTACTTC
NA | TRBJ1-2 | 16 | NA | TRBV15 | CATSSPGTRANYGYTF | TGTGCCACCAGCTCCCCCGGGACAAGAGCTAACTATGGCTACACCTTC
NA | TRBJ2-7 | 12 | NA | TRBV10-1 | CASKLTGDEQYF | TGCGCCAGCAAATTAACAGGCGACGAGCAGTACTTC
TRBD1 | TRBJ1-2 | 16 | NA | TRBV29-1 | CSVEAGTDKRSDGYTF | TGCAGCGTTGAAGCCGGGACAGACAAAAGGTCGGATGGCTACACCTTC
NA | TRBJ2-2 | 11 | NA | TRBV19 | CASPDTGELFF | TGTGCCAGTCCGGACACCGGGGAGCTGTTTTTT
TRBD1 | TRBJ1-5 | 15 | NA | TRBV27 | CASSLSPTGGRPQHF | TGTGCCAGCAGTTTATCGCCGACAGGGGGCCGGCCCCAGCATTTT
TRBD2 | TRBJ2-7 | 16 | NA | TRBV5-8 | CASSPWTSGGTFEQYF | TGTGCCAGCAGCCCCTGGACTAGCGGGGGCACGTTTGAGCAGTACTTC
TRBD2 | TRBJ2-3 | 12 | NA | TRBV29-1 | CSVLAGEGTQYF | TGCAGCGTTTTAGCGGGGGAAGGTACGCAGTATTTT
NA | TRBJ1-5 | 16 | NA | TRBV7-6 | CASSLGQGLGNQPQHF | TGTGCCAGCAGCTTAGGGCAGGGGTTGGGCAATCAGCCCCAGCATTTT
NA | TRBJ2-7 | 16 | NA | TRBV5-4 | CASSPSFGGLIYEQYF | TGTGCCAGCAGCCCTAGTTTCGGGGGGCTTATCTACGAGCAGTACTTC
TRBD1 | TRBJ2-6 | 18 | once | TRBV5-4 | CASSGWDRLQAGANVLTF | TGTGCCAGCAGCGGATGGGACAGACTCCAGGCTGGGGCCAACGTCCTGACTTTC
TRBD2 | TRBJ2-7 | 14 | NA | TRBV6-1 | CASSAVAGGLEQYF | TGTGCCAGCAGTGCCGTAGCGGGGGGCCTCGAGCAGTACTTC
NA | TRBJ2-7 | 15 | NA | TRBV15 | CATSGPDRRFYEQYF | TGTGCCACCAGCGGCCCTGATCGGCGGTTCTACGAGCAGTACTTC
NA | TRBJ2-1 | 13 | NA | TRBV5-5 | CASSLHAVNEQFF | TGTGCCAGCAGCTTGCATGCGGTCAATGAGCAGTTCTTC
NA | TRBJ2-3 | 13 | NA | TRBV2 | CAGGGGSTDTQYF | TGTGCCGGGGGGGGCGGAAGCACAGATACGCAGTATTTT
TRBD2 | TRBJ2-1 | 16 | NA | TRBV15 | CATSRDLSGGYNEQFF | TGTGCCACCAGCAGAGATTTGAGCGGGGGTTACAATGAGCAGTTCTTC
TRBD1 | TRBJ1-1 | 14 | NA | TRBV6-1 | CASYRSDRVTEAFF | TGTGCCAGCTACCGCTCTGACAGGGTCACTGAAGCTTTCTTT
NA | TRBJ2-7 | 12 | NA | TRBV6-1 | CASGSWGYEQYF | TGTGCCAGCGGGAGCTGGGGATACGAGCAGTACTTC
NA | TRBJ2-7 | 14 | NA | TRBV19 | CASSSRDTLYEQYF | TGTGCCAGTAGTTCGAGGGACACCCTCTACGAGCAGTACTTC
NA | TRBJ2-6 | 13 | NA | TRBV13 | CASSIHSAGVLTF | TGTGCCAGCAGCATCCACTCCGCCGGGGTCCTGACTTTC
NA | TRBJ1-1 | 13 | NA | TRBV6-5 | CASSATMNTEAFF | TGTGCCAGCAGTGCTACCATGAACACTGAAGCTTTCTTT
NA | TRBJ1-5 | 13 | NA | TRBV28 | CASSLTGHQPQHF | TGTGCCAGCAGCTTGACAGGACATCAGCCCCAGCATTTT
TRBD1 | TRBJ1-4 | 15 | NA | TRBV27 | CASRPPGQRNEKLFF | TGTGCCAGCAGGCCACCGGGACAGCGTAATGAAAAACTGTTTTTT
NA | TRBJ1-2 | 15 | NA | TRBV4-1 | CASSQDGTGDYGYTF | TGCGCCAGCAGCCAAGACGGGACGGGGGACTATGGCTACACCTTC
TRBD1 | TRBJ1-6 | 19 | NA | TRBV5-6 | CASSLSDRGWPSYNSPLHF | TGTGCCAGCAGCTTGTCCGACAGGGGATGGCCCTCCTATAATTCACCCCTCCACTTT
NA | TRBJ2-7 | 12 | NA | TRBV11-1 | CASSSTGIEQYF | TGTGCCAGCAGCTCCACGGGGATCGAGCAGTACTTC
NA | TRBJ1-4 | 13 | NA | TRBV7-6 | CASSTGGNEKLFF | TGTGCCAGCAGCACCGGGGGTAATGAAAAACTGTTTTTT
NA | TRBJ1-2 | 10 | NA | TRBV20-1 | CSAIRDGYTF | TGCAGTGCTATACGGGATGGCTACACCTTC
NA | TRBJ2-1 | 15 | NA | TRBV10-3 | CAISEDGGLYNEQFF | TGTGCCATCAGTGAGGATGGCGGGCTGTACAATGAGCAGTTCTTC
TRBD2 | TRBJ2-1 | 13 | NA | TRBV5-1 | CASSTYSGGEQFF | TGCGCCAGCAGCACCTATAGCGGGGGCGAGCAGTTCTTC
TRBD1 | TRBJ1-1 | 14 | NA | TRBV7-9 | CASSFGTANTEAFF | TGTGCCAGCAGCTTCGGGACAGCGAACACTGAAGCTTTCTTT
NA | TRBJ1-6 | 13 | NA | TRBV30 | CAGAGSYNSPLHF | TGTGCCGGGGCTGGCTCCTATAATTCACCCCTCCACTTT
TRBD2 | TRBJ2-2 | 19 | NA | TRBV19 | CASSITGTSGGALTGELFF | TGTGCCAGTAGTATCACCGGGACTAGCGGGGGGGCCCTTACCGGGGAGCTGTTTTTT
NA | TRBJ2-2 | 15 | NA | TRBV6-1 | CASSVVWSDTGELFF | TGTGCCAGCAGTGTCGTTTGGTCGGACACCGGGGAGCTGTTTTTT
NA | TRBJ2-1 | 13 | NA | TRBV6-6 | CASSYSSGGEQFF | TGTGCCAGCAGTTACAGTTCGGGTGGTGAGCAGTTCTTC
NA | TRBJ1-2 | 15 | NA | TRBV9 | CASSSQPLGGNGYTF | TGTGCCAGCAGCTCCCAACCTCTGGGGGGGAATGGCTACACCTTC
NA | TRBJ1-5 | 17 | NA | TRBV10-3 | CAISGGPNRDGSGPQHF | TGTGCCATCAGTGGGGGGCCTAACCGGGACGGGTCAGGGCCCCAGCATTTT